This T cell receptor beta chain is from a study of a mutant IDH1 vaccine in newly diagnosed glioma. Study at large: Onset of vaccination occurred 4-6 weeks following radiotherapy alone, or with temozolomide cycles. Regarding the study as a whole: In approximately 93% of patients, immune responses induced by the vaccine occurred.

Time point of the sample: week 11, during vaccination. Vaccinated patients received 300 ug of mutant IDH1 20-mer peptide per dose, with topical imiquimod. The method was immunoSEQ multiplex PCR; TCRdb's version includes in-frame clones alone and lacks a portion of them. The sample lists some 120,000 clones, just under 80% occurring once. J gave up 2 bases and V 4 bases, and 4 bases lay outside the gene matches. Germline V lookup: CDR1 SGHAT, CDR2 FQNNGV. This CDR3 has 15 amino acids. As concerns this clone: Its target is not known.

The V gene is TRBV11-2, the J gene TRBJ2-1, with 8 bases lining up with TRBD2. The receptor's source is a man aged 40-55 years with glioma. This sample comprised PBMCs, obtained from a glioma patient whose treatment included an IDH1 peptide vaccine. This chain's CDR3 is CASSSLAGPYNEQFF. CDR3 nucleotide sequence: TGTGCCAGCAGCTCTTTAGCGGGACCCTACAATGAGCAGTTCTTC.